This T cell receptor beta chain was recovered during a study of CXCR3-negative and CXCR3-positive naive CD8 T cells. The method, 5' RACE with UMI labels, was used to prepare the TRB cDNA libraries. TCRdb re-called the 5' RACE reads and gives one entry per CDR3 protein, without DNA. The ten most abundant clones cover 1.6% of a sample with 46,000 or so distinct CDR3 sequences. Germline V gives CDR1 SGHRS, CDR2 YFSETQ. The CDR3 has 19 amino acids. The sequenced sample consisted of naive CXCR3- CD8+ T cells from blood. Subset defined: CD45RO-CCR7+CD27+CD95- naive CD8+ T cells lacking CXCR3 (TNR3-). The TCR sequence derives from a human donor in good health. Some clones in this sample may be carry-over from other donors' samples. The chain carries TRBV5-1 and TRBJ2-3; lacking DNA, the TRBD1 call made by TCRdb goes unchecked. CDR3 region: CASSFPSGAATPSTDTQYF.